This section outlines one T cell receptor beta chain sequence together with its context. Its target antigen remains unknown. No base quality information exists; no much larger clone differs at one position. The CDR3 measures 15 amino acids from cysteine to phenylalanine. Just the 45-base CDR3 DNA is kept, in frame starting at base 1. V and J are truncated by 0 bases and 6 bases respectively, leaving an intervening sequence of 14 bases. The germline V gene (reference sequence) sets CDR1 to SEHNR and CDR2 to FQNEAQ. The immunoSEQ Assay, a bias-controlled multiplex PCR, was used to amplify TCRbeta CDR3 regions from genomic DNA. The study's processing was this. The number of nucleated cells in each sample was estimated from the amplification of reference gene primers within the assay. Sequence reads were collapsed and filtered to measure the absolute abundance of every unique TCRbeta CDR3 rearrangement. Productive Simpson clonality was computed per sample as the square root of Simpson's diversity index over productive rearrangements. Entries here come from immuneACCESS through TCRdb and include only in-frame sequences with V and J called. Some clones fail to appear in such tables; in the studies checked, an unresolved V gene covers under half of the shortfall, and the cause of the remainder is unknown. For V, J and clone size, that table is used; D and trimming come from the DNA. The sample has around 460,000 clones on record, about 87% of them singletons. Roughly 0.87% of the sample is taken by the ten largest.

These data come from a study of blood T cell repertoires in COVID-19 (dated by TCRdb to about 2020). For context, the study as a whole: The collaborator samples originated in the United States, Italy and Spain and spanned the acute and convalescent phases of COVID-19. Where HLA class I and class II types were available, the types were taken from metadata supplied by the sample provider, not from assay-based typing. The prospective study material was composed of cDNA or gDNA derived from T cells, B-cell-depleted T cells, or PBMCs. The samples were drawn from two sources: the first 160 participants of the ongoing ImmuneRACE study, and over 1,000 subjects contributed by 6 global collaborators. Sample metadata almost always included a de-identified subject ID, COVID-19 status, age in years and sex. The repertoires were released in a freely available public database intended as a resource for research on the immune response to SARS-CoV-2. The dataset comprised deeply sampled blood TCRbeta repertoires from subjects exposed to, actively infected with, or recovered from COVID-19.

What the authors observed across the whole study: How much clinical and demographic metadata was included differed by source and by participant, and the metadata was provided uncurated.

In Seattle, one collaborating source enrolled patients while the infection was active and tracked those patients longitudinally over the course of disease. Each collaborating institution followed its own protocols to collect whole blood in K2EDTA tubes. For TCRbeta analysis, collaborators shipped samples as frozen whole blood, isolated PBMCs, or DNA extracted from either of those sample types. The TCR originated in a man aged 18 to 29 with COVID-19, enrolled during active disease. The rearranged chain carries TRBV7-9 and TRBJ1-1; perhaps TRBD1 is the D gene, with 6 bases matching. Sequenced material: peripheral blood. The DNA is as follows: TGTGCCAGCAGCTTAGCCCACGGCGGGGGCGCTGAAGCTTTCTTT. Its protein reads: CASSLAHGGGAEAFF.